This TCR beta chain was recovered during a study of blood T cell repertoires in COVID-19. The wider study: The analysed material was cDNA or gDNA that came from T cells, B-cell-depleted T cells, or PBMCs.

V lost 1 base and J lost 2; bases outside the gene matches: 6. Germline lookup yields CDR1 LGHNA and CDR2 YNFKEQ. The CDR3 consists of 17 residues. Here immunoSEQ multiplex PCR was the method, and the copy in TCRdb shows in-frame clones only, minus some. The sample comprises around 56,000 clones, under 85% of which are singletons, and roughly 3.2% rests with the top ten. This clone came up many times. The sequence came from a man aged 55 to 69 with acute or convalescent COVID-19. The chain uses TRBV4-2 and TRBJ2-2; 8 bases match TRBD2. Source material: peripheral blood. The CDR3 loop reads CASSQVGSGTNTGELFF. The DNA for the CDR3 is TGTGCCAGCAGCCAAGTTGGTAGCGGGACTAACACCGGGGAGCTGTTTTTT.